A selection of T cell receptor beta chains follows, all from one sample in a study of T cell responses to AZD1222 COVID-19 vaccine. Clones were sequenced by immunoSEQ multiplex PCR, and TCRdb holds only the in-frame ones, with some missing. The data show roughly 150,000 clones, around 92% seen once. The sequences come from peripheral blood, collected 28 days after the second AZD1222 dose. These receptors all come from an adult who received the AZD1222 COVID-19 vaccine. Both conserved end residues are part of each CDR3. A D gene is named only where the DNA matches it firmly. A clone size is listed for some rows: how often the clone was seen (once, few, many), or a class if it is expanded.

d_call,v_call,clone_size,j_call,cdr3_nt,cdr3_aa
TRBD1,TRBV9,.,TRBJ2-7,TGTGCCAGCAGCGTAGGACAGGGGGCGGGGTACGAGCAGTACTTC,CASSVGQGAGYEQYF
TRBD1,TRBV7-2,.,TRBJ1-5,TGTGCCAGCAGCCCCGGACAGGGAAAGCGACCTAATCAGCCCCAGCATTTT,CASSPGQGKRPNQPQHF
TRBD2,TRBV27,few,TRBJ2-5,TGTGCCAGCAGTTTTTCGACTAGCGGGAAGGAGACCCAGTACTTC,CASSFSTSGKETQYF
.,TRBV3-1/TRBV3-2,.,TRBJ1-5,TGTGCCAGCAGCCAAGACTTTGGCAGGAGCAATCAGCCCCAGCATTTT,CASSQDFGRSNQPQHF
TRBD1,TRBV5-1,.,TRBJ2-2,TGCGCCAGCAGCTTAATACCGGACAGGGGAACCGGGGAGCTGTTTTTT,CASSLIPDRGTGELFF
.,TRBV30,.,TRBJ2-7,TGTGCCTGGAGTGATGCAGGTTATCCCTACGAGCAGTACTTC,CAWSDAGYPYEQYF
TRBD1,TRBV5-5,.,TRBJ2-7,TGTGCCAGCAGCTTACGGTCGGGACAGGGGAACTACGAGCAGTACTTC,CASSLRSGQGNYEQYF
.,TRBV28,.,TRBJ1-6,TGTGCCAGCAGTTCACCTTGGAAGGGAGATAATTCACCCCTCCACTTT,CASSSPWKGDNSPLHF
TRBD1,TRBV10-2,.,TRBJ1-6,TGCGCCAGCAGTGGGGGACAGGTCTATAATTCACCCCTCCACTTT,CASSGGQVYNSPLHF
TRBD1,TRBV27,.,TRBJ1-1,TGTGCCAGCAGTCTCCAATACAGGGGCCCAACGAACACTGAAGCTTTCTTT,CASSLQYRGPTNTEAFF
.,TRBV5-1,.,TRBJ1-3,TGCGCCAGCAGCTTGGCCAGCGGGGGGATCGGTGGAAACACCATATATTTT,CASSLASGGIGGNTIYF
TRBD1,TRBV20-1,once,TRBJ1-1,TGCAGTGCTAGTCCCCACAGAGGGGGCATCACTGAAGCTTTCTTT,CSASPHRGGITEAFF
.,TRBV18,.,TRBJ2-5,TGTGCCAGCTCACCCGGGGACCGGAAGACCCAGTACTTC,CASSPGDRKTQYF
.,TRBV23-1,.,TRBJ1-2,TGCGCCAGCAGCCCCGCTGGAGGGGACTATGGCTACACCTTC,CASSPAGGDYGYTF
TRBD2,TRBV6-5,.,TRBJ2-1,TGTGCCAGCAGTTACTCGGCGGGAGTGGGGAATGAGCAGTTCTTC,CASSYSAGVGNEQFF
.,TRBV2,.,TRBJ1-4,TGTGCCAGCAGTGAGCCCGCGTCGGATGAAAAACTGTTTTTT,CASSEPASDEKLFF
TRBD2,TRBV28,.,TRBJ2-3,TGTGCCAGCAGTTCCCCGGGGGGTAGCGGGAGGGATCGGGCAGATACGCAGTATTTT,CASSSPGGSGRDRADTQYF
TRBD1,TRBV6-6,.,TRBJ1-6,TGTGCCAGCAGTTACCTCCGACAGGGTGCTAATTCACCCCTCCACTTT,CASSYLRQGANSPLHF
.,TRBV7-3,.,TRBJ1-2,TGTGCCAGCAGCTTAGGTGCTGGCCTAGGGGGCTACACCTTC,CASSLGAGLGGYTF
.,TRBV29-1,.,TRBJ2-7,TGCAGCGTTGAAGCTAAAGATACGAGCTCCTACGAGCAGTACTTC,CSVEAKDTSSYEQYF
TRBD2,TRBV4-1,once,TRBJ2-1,TGCGCCAGCAGTCTAAATCTACTAGCGGGAGGGCGCGATGAGCAGTTCTTC,CASSLNLLAGGRDEQFF
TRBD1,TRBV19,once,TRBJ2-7,TGTGCCAGTAGCCAGGTCGGACAGGGGAGCTCCTACGAGCAGTACTTC,CASSQVGQGSSYEQYF
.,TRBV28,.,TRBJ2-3,TGTGCCAGCAGTTTTCGGGCCGCCACAGATACGCAGTATTTT,CASSFRAATDTQYF
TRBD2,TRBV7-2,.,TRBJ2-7,TGTGCCAGCAGCTTAGCGTCTAGCGGCCTCTACGAGCAGTACTTC,CASSLASSGLYEQYF
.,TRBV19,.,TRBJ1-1,TGTGCCAGTAGTGAACAGTTAGTAGCTGAAGCTTTCTTT,CASSEQLVAEAFF
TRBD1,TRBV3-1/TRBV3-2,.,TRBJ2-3,TGTGCCAGCAGCCAAGTTCCGGGACAGGGAAACGGGGACCCAGATACGCAGTATTTT,CASSQVPGQGNGDPDTQYF
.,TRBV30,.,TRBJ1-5,TGTGCCTGGGCACGACAGGATTATCAGCCCCAGCATTTT,CAWARQDYQPQHF
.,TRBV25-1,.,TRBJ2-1,TGTGCCAGCAGTGGACCTTTTGGGCCAAGGGACAATGAGCAGTTCTTC,CASSGPFGPRDNEQFF
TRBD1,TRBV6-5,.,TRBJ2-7,TGTGCCAGCACCAAACCGGGACAGGGGTCCTACGAGCAGTACTTC,CASTKPGQGSYEQYF
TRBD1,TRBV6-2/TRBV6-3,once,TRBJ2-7,TGTGCCAGCAGTTACGAGACAGGGAGTGTCTACGAGCAGTACTTC,CASSYETGSVYEQYF
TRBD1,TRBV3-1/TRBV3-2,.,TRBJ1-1,TGTGCCAGCAGCCAAGGGGGGAGGGGGCGAAACACTGAAGCTTTCTTT,CASSQGGRGRNTEAFF
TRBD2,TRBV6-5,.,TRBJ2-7,TGTGCCAGCACCGGGACTAGCGGAGCCTACGAGCAGTACTTC,CASTGTSGAYEQYF
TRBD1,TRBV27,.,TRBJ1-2,TGTGCCAGCACCCAACTACAGGGGGTCAGTGGCTACACCTTC,CASTQLQGVSGYTF
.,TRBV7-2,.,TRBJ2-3,TGTGCCAGCAGCTTATGGGCGGGAACTAGCACAGATACGCAGTATTTT,CASSLWAGTSTDTQYF
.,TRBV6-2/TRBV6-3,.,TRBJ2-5,TGTGCCAGCAGTCCCGCGGGGGAGACCCAGTACTTC,CASSPAGETQYF
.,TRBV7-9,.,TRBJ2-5,TGTGCCAGCAGCCCGAGGGTTCCACGGGAGACCCAGTACTTC,CASSPRVPRETQYF
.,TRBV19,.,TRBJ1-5,TGTGCCAGTAGTATAGATATATCGGGAATTCGACGCAATCAGCCCCAGCATTTT,CASSIDISGIRRNQPQHF
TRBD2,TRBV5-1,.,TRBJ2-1,TGCGCCAGCAGCTTGGTGACTAGCGGGAGGAACAATGAGCAGTTCTTC,CASSLVTSGRNNEQFF
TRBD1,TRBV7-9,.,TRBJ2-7,TGTGCCAGCAGCCTGGACAGGGGTGGCGAGCAGTACTTC,CASSLDRGGEQYF
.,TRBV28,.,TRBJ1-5,TGTGCCAGCAGTTTAGGGGTAAATCAGCCCCAGCATTTT,CASSLGVNQPQHF
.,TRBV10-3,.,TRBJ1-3,TGTGCCATCATGGAGGGACCTGGAAACACCATATATTTT,CAIMEGPGNTIYF
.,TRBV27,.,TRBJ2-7,TGTGCCAGCAGCCCAGCCTTACGATCCTACGAGCAGTACTTC,CASSPALRSYEQYF
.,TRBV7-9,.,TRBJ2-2,TGTGCCACCAACCCGGGGCAGGGACTCCTCGCCACCGGGGAGCTGTTTTTT,CATNPGQGLLATGELFF
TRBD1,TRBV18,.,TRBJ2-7,TGTGCCAGCTCACTGCTCCAGAGTAGGACAGGGACTCACGAGCAGTACTTC,CASSLLQSRTGTHEQYF
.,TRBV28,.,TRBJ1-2,TGTGCCAGCAGCCCCTTTTCCGGTCTGAACTATGGCTACACCTTC,CASSPFSGLNYGYTF
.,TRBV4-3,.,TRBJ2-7,TGCGCCAGCAGCCAAGATCCGGGCAACTACGAGCAGTACTTC,CASSQDPGNYEQYF
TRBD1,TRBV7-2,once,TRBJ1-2,TGTGCCAGCAGCTTGGGACAGGGGCTCTTTAACTATGGCTACACCTTC,CASSLGQGLFNYGYTF
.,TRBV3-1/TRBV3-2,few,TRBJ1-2,TGTGCCAGCAGCCAAGATCGGCCTAACAGGGTTCATGGCTACACCTTC,CASSQDRPNRVHGYTF
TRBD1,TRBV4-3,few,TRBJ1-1,TGCGCCAGCAGCCAAGCTACCGGGACAGGAGCCCGTGTGACTGAAGCTTTCTTT,CASSQATGTGARVTEAFF
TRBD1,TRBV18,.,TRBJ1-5,TGTGCCAGCTCCAACAGAACAGGGGGCGGGAGCAATCAGCCCCAGCATTTT,CASSNRTGGGSNQPQHF
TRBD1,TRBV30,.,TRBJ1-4,TGTGCCTGGATCCGCCGGGGACAGGGAGGGGAAAAACTGTTTTTT,CAWIRRGQGGEKLFF
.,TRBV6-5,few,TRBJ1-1,TGTGCCAGCACCGCAGGTGGGAATGAAGCTTTCTTT,CASTAGGNEAFF